The 19 T cell receptor beta chains below come from one sample, sequenced in a study of neurological immune-mediated disorders. Each CDR3 protein is one row after TCRdb ran MiXCR on the 5' RACE reads. The sample consists of 50,000 or so distinct CDR3 sequences, 3% to 4% of them appearing once. Input material: PBMCs. These receptors were obtained from a man in his forties with multiple sclerosis.

This clonotype was counted at least ten times. V usage is TRBV7-9 and J usage is TRBJ2-3, with 8 bases lining up with TRBD2. The junction had 10 bases not matched to a gene; V was cut back by 5 bases and J by 0 bases. Germline lookup yields CDR1 SEHNR and CDR2 FQNEAQ (reference sequence). This CDR3 has 17 residues. CDR3 loop: CASSHKRGIPSTDTQYF. The CDR3 region has the DNA TGTGCCAGCAGCCACAAGCGGGGGATACCGAGCACAGATACGCAGTATTTT. Using reference TRBV7-9 and TRBJ2-3 for the parts outside the CDR3, the full variable domain is DTGVSQNPRHKITKRGQNVTFRCDPISEHNRLYWYRQTLGQGPEFLTYFQNEAQLEKSRLLSDRFSAERPKGSFSTLEIQRTEQGDSAMYLCASSHKRGIPSTDTQYFGPGTRLTVL.

This clonotype was recorded many times. The chain uses TRBV24-1 and TRBJ2-1; 11 bases are a match to TRBD2. V was clipped by 3 bases and J by 4 bases; unmatched bases: 10. In germline, CDR1 is KGHDR, CDR2 SFDVKD. The CDR3 has 18 residues. Here the CDR3 reads CATSDTSGGHTTYNEQFF. CDR3 DNA sequence: TGTGCCACCAGTGATACTAGCGGGGGCCATACTACGTACAATGAGCAGTTCTTC.

In its sample, this clonotype was seen many times. V is TRBV5-1 and J is TRBJ2-6; no clear D gene. The ends were cut back, 3 bases at V and 0 bases at J, with 7 bases in the middle. The CDR3 is 15 residues long. Germline loops: CDR1 SGHRS, CDR2 YFSETQ. The CDR3 here is CASSSSNSGANVLTF. The CDR3 coding sequence is TGCGCCAGCAGCTCCAGCAACTCTGGGGCCAACGTCCTGACTTTC.

This clonotype was counted ten times or more. This chain uses TRBV20-1 with TRBJ2-3; 8 positions match TRBD2. CDR1 and CDR2 from the germline V gene are DFQATT and SNEGSKA (reference sequence). After removal of 6 bases from V and 0 bases from J, the junction contained 8 bases not matched to a gene. The CDR3 sequence is 15 residues long. The CDR3 is CSAPVAGTSTDTQYF. The CDR3 region has the DNA TGCAGTGCCCCCGTAGCGGGGACTAGCACAGATACGCAGTATTTT.

In its sample, this clonotype was seen many times. This rearrangement joins TRBV5-7 to TRBJ2-7; 7 nucleotides align to TRBD2. TRBV5-7 is placed among ORFs of uncertain function. The junction had 7 bases not matched to a gene; V was cut back by 4 bases and J by 3 bases. The CDR3 spans 14 residues. The CDR3 DNA is TGTGCCAGCAGCCCGAGTTGGGACTACTACGAGCAGTACTTC. Translation: CASSPSWDYYEQYF.

This clonotype was seen many times. The chain carries TRBV3-1 and TRBJ2-1; D is ambiguous. The germline V gene has CDR1 LGHDT and CDR2 YNNKEL (reference sequence). The CDR3 has 15 amino acids. The V end lost 2 bases, the J end lost 2 bases, and 10 bases lay between the germline ends. Here the CDR3 reads CASSQSSGTYNEQFF. The CDR3 DNA reads TGTGCCAGCAGCCAAAGTTCAGGAACCTACAATGAGCAGTTCTTC.

The sample holds many counts of this clonotype. Written as DNA, the CDR3 is TGCGCCAGCAGTCCTAACGCGGGGGACTACGAGCAGTACTTC. The encoded protein is CASSPNAGDYEQYF. This chain links TRBV4-1 with TRBJ2-7; 7 positions match TRBD2. The CDR3 is 14 amino acids. The germline V gene encodes CDR1 MGHRA and CDR2 YSYEKL. Losses at the gene ends were 6 bases for V and 3 bases for J; bases not matched to a gene: 8.

This clonotype was counted at least ten times. The chain links TRBV20-1 to TRBJ2-7, with D tentatively TRBD1 or TRBD2 (5 bases each). Per the germline V gene, CDR1 is DFQATT and CDR2 is SNEGSKA (reference sequence). This CDR3 region has 12 residues. Between the trimmed V and J ends, which lost 2 bases and 2 bases, there was a span of 7 bases. The CDR3 bases are TGCAGTGCTAGACGGGGACCCTACGAGCAGTACTTC. It specifies CSARRGPYEQYF.

This clonotype showed up many times. The chain combines TRBV24-1 with TRBJ2-2, with TRBD1 matching over 9 bases. V was pared by 9 bases and J by 8 bases, with 12 bases of the junction left unmatched. CDR1 KGHDR and CDR2 SFDVKD come from the germline V gene. This CDR3 region has 15 residues. The CDR3 loop reads CATGNTGGIGGELFF. The DNA of the CDR3 is TGTGCCACCGGGAACACAGGGGGCATCGGAGGGGAGCTGTTTTTT.

This clonotype was observed many times. V and J are TRBV19 and TRBJ1-1; D ambiguous. Germline CDR1 LNHDA, CDR2 SQIVND (reference sequence). Between the trimmed V and J ends, which lost 3 bases and 10 bases, there was a span of 6 bases. The CDR3 consists of 10 residues. This chain's CDR3 is CASSIRGAFF. CDR3 DNA sequence: TGTGCCAGTAGTATTCGTGGAGCTTTCTTT.

This clonotype was detected ten times or more. The genes are TRBV19 and TRBJ1-1, with unresolved D. In germline, CDR1 is LNHDA, CDR2 SQIVND (reference sequence). V was cut by 10 bases and J by 5 bases, with 17 bases left in between. This CDR3 region has 13 residues. The CDR3 DNA sequence: TGTGCCACCGCGGACGAAATCGGGACTGAAGCTTTCTTT. Protein product: CATADEIGTEAFF.

This clonotype was seen at least ten times. V is TRBV5-1 and J is TRBJ1-2; D is uncertain. The CDR3 is made up of 13 amino acids. Looked up from germline, CDR1 is SGHRS and CDR2 is YFSETQ. V was clipped by 4 bases and J by 8 bases, with 15 bases between them. The CDR3 region has the DNA TGCGCCAGCAGCGAACCGGGATCGAAGGGCTACACCTTC. Residues: CASSEPGSKGYTF.

The table lists this clonotype with many counts. The chain joins TRBV12-3 or TRBV12-4 to TRBJ2-1, with D possibly matching TRBD1 (6 bases). The ends were cut back, 6 bases at V and 7 bases at J, with 10 bases in the middle. This CDR3 is built from 12 residues. This chain's CDR3 is CASSAQGNEQFF. CDR3 DNA: TGTGCCAGCAGCGCGCAGGGGAATGAGCAGTTCTTC.

This clonotype was counted ten times or more. The chain combines TRBV20-1 with TRBJ1-2, with TRBD1 matching over 9 bases. This CDR3 region has 12 residues. Germline V gene sequence: CDR1 DFQATT, CDR2 SNEGSKA (reference sequence). The CDR3 DNA sequence: TGCAGGGCCGGACAGGGGACCTATGGCTACACCTTC. Translating it yields CRAGQGTYGYTF.

This clonotype was recorded many times. The CDR3 sequence is CASSGTRDLEQYF. Here the CDR3 DNA reads TGCGCCAGCAGTGGAACGAGGGATTTGGAGCAGTACTTC. This chain uses TRBV10-2 with TRBJ2-7; a possible D gene is TRBD2 (5 bases). Deletions cut 4 bases from V and 7 bases from J, with 14 bases between. The CDR3 contains 13 residues. Germline V gene data show CDR1 as WSHSY and CDR2 as SAAADI.

This clonotype was counted ten times or more. V usage is TRBV20-1 and J usage is TRBJ2-3; D is ambiguous. The V gene's germline CDR1 is DFQATT and CDR2 SNEGSKA (reference sequence). This CDR3 spans 13 amino acids. Deletions cut 3 bases from V and 6 bases from J, with 13 bases between. Written as DNA, the CDR3 is TGCAGTGCTAGCCCATCCTCCGGGGATACGCAGTATTTT. Its translation is CSASPSSGDTQYF.

This clonotype came up many times. The chain employs TRBV5-6 and TRBJ2-7, with TRBD2 matching 9 bases. There are 15 residues in the CDR3. Trimming cost V 0 bases and J 6 bases; bases outside gene matches: 7. Germline CDR1 reads SGHDT; CDR2 reads YYEEEE. CDR3 loop: CASSLVRAGGIEQYF. The CDR3 DNA reads TGTGCCAGCAGCTTGGTGAGGGCGGGGGGGATCGAGCAGTACTTC.

There are many counts of this clonotype. This chain uses TRBV4-2 with TRBJ2-2, with D possibly being TRBD2 (7 bases). Germline CDR1 LGHNA, CDR2 YNFKEQ. V shed 1 base and J shed 8 bases, with 17 bases lying between them. The CDR3 is made up of 16 amino acids. The CDR3 nucleotides are TGTGCCAGCAGCCAAGGATCCGGGGGGCTACCTGGGGAGCTGTTTTTT. It translates to CASSQGSGGLPGELFF.

This clonotype has ten or more counts. The chain carries TRBV20-1 and TRBJ1-1; 9 positions match TRBD1. The germline V gene has CDR1 DFQATT and CDR2 SNEGSKA (reference sequence). V trimming: 0 bases; J trimming: 6 bases; junction bases outside the gene matches: 8. There are 15 residues in the CDR3. The CDR3 loop is CSARDLGTGSPEAFF. The CDR3 region has the DNA TGCAGTGCTAGAGATCTTGGGACAGGGTCCCCTGAAGCTTTCTTT.